The 32 T cell receptor beta chains below all came from one sample that was sequenced in a study of blood T cell repertoires in COVID-19. Profiled with immunoSEQ multiplex PCR; TCRdb holds only in-frame clones, not every one. This table has hundreds of thousands of clones, about nine tenths appearing once. The specimen was PBMCs or T cells enriched from blood (not recorded which). The source is an older woman who had recovered from COVID-19.

The V call is TRBV20-1, the J call TRBJ1-1; D is uncertain. The germline gives CDR1 DFQATT, CDR2 SNEGSKA (reference sequence). V lost 3 bases, J lost 4 bases, and 15 bases lay in between. This CDR3 is built from 14 residues. CDR3 DNA: TGCAGTGCTAGTTTGCAGGTGGTCGGCACTGAAGCTTTCTTT. This translates into CSASLQVVGTEAFF.

This clone was recorded once. The V and J genes are TRBV18 and TRBJ1-3; weak D call: TRBD1 (5 bases). The ends were cut back, 6 bases at V and 0 bases at J, with 9 bases in the middle. The CDR3 sequence is 14 residues long. CDR1 and CDR2 from the germline V gene are KGHSH and LQKENI. The CDR3 region has the DNA TGTGCCAGCTCCCTCGACAGCTCTGGAAACACCATATATTTT. This gives the protein CASSLDSSGNTIYF.

The V and J genes are TRBV5-1 and TRBJ2-3, with D unclear. Germline CDR1 SGHRS, CDR2 YFSETQ. The V end lost 4 bases, the J end lost 0 bases, and 12 bases lay between the germline ends. This CDR3 has 15 residues. The DNA of the CDR3 is TGCGCCAGCAGCCCCTACCGCCGAAGCACAGATACGCAGTATTTT. Translation: CASSPYRRSTDTQYF.

The chain has TRBV6-5 and TRBJ1-2; no firm D call. Germline V gene data show CDR1 as MNHEY and CDR2 as SVGAGI. Trimming left V 6 bases short and J 3 bases short, with 14 bases between. There are 14 residues in the CDR3. The CDR3 reads CASRGGGFDYGYTF. The CDR3 DNA reads TGTGCCAGCAGAGGTGGCGGGTTCGACTATGGCTACACCTTC.

This rearrangement joins TRBV30 to TRBJ1-1; TRBD1 agrees at 7 bases. Germline V gene sequence: CDR1 GTSNPN, CDR2 SVGIG (reference sequence). The V segment lost 3 bases and the J segment 2 bases; nucleotides outside the gene matches: 3. This CDR3 comprises 13 residues. This CDR3 is CAWRGQANTEAFF. The CDR3 DNA reads TGTGCCTGGAGAGGACAGGCAAACACTGAAGCTTTCTTT. Based on the CDR3 plus reference TRBV30 and TRBJ1-1, the full variable domain is SQTIHQWPATLVQPVGSPLSLECTVEGTSNPNLYWYRQAAGRGLQLLFYSVGIGQISSEVPQNLSASRPQDRQFILSSKKLLLSDSGFYLCAWRGQANTEAFFGQGTRLTVV.

V usage is TRBV9 and J usage is TRBJ1-5; 10 bases agree with TRBD1. Germline-derived CDR1 and CDR2 are SGDLS and YYNGEE. There are 16 residues in the CDR3. V was pared by 3 bases and J by 1 base, with 4 bases of the junction left unmatched. The CDR3: CASSGDRGGSNQPQHF. In DNA form, the CDR3 reads TGTGCCAGCAGCGGGGACAGGGGAGGGAGCAATCAGCCCCAGCATTTT.

This chain links TRBV9 with TRBJ2-3; 9 bases map to TRBD2. This CDR3 is 14 amino acids long. In germline, CDR1 is SGDLS, CDR2 YYNGEE. V shed 4 bases and J 2 bases; nucleotides not matched to a gene: 2. Here the CDR3 DNA reads TGTGCCAGCAGCAAGCGGGGGGACACAGATACGCAGTATTTT. Its protein product is CASSKRGDTDTQYF. Full variable domain (rest looked up from reference TRBV9 and TRBJ2-3): DSGVTQTPKHLITATGQRVTLRCSPRSGDLSVYWYQQSLDQGLQFLIQYYNGEERAKGNILERFSAQQFPDLHSELNLSSLELGDSALYFCASSKRGDTDTQYFGPGTRLTVL.

The chain joins TRBV30 to TRBJ2-3, with 7 bases identical to TRBD1. Germline V gene data show CDR1 as GTSNPN and CDR2 as SVGIG (reference sequence). CDR3 length: 15 amino acids. With 3 bases clipped from V and 2 bases from J, the junction kept 8 bases outside the gene matches. CDR3 DNA: TGTGCCTGGAGCAAAGGGGACAGAACCACAGATACGCAGTATTTT. It specifies CAWSKGDRTTDTQYF.

The chain uses TRBV18 and TRBJ1-4; D gene uncertain. This CDR3 is built from 16 residues. The germline V gene has CDR1 KGHSH and CDR2 LQKENI. V lost 6 bases to trimming and J lost 0 bases, with 14 bases between them. Here the CDR3 reads CASSRNRDATNEKLFF. DNA of the CDR3: TGTGCCAGCTCCCGTAACAGAGATGCAACTAATGAAAAACTGTTTTTT.

The chain combines TRBV5-1 with TRBJ1-2; possibly TRBD1 for D (6 bases). The germline V gene encodes CDR1 SGHRS and CDR2 YFSETQ. Between the trimmed V and J ends, which lost 4 bases and 8 bases, there was a span of 18 bases. The CDR3 has 14 residues. CDR3 bases: TGCGCCAGCAGCCGCACAGGGATTGAGGAAGGCTACACCTTC. As protein: CASSRTGIEEGYTF.

CDR3 nucleotides: TGTGCCAGTAGTGTCTCCGGGACAGCCTACAATGAGCAGTTCTTC. Translation gives CASSVSGTAYNEQFF. The chain recombines TRBV19 with TRBJ2-1; 7 bases are shared with TRBD1. Per the germline V gene, CDR1 is LNHDA and CDR2 is SQIVND (reference sequence). The V gene end was trimmed by 5 bases and the J gene end by 2 bases; junction bases not matched to a gene: 6. The CDR3 is made up of 15 amino acids. Combining the CDR3 with reference TRBV19 and TRBJ2-1 gives the whole variable domain DGGITQSPKYLFRKEGQNVTLSCEQNLNHDAMYWYRQDPGQGLRLIYYSQIVNDFQKGDIAEGYSVSREKKESFPLTVTSAQKNPTAFYLCASSVSGTAYNEQFFGPGTRLTVL.

This clone occurred once. V and J are TRBV27 and TRBJ2-7; tentative D call: TRBD1 (6 bases). Germline lookup yields CDR1 MNHEY and CDR2 SMNVEV (reference sequence). This CDR3 comprises 15 residues. The germline V and J ends were trimmed by 5 bases and 1 base, with 15 bases remaining between them. The CDR3 region is CASSAQGYPSYEQYV. The CDR3 bases are TGTGCCAGCAGTGCACAGGGTTACCCGTCCTACGAGCAGTACGTC.

V gene TRBV25-1 combines with J gene TRBJ2-5; possible D gene TRBD2, 7 bases. V was cut by 6 bases and J by 7 bases, with 15 bases left in between. This CDR3 contains 13 residues. The germline V gene encodes CDR1 MGHDK and CDR2 SYGVNS. The CDR3 protein is CASRRGGGGTQYF. CDR3 DNA sequence: TGTGCCAGCAGAAGAGGGGGAGGGGGGACCCAGTACTTC.

The gene calls are TRBV27 and TRBJ1-1, with D perhaps matching TRBD1 (5 bases). Germline CDR1 and CDR2: MNHEY and SMNVEV (reference sequence). V lost 6 bases and J lost 3, with 26 bases in between. CDR3 length: 18 residues. The CDR3 nucleotides read TGTGCCAGCAGCCTCCTAGGGCGCCGTCAGGGCATGGACACTGAAGCTTTCTTT. This codes for CASSLLGRRQGMDTEAFF.

The V gene is TRBV3-1 (or the pseudogene TRBV3-2), the J gene TRBJ1-3, with TRBD1 identical over 12 bases. Germline CDR1 reads LGHDT; CDR2 reads YNNKEL (reference sequence). Losses at the gene ends were 1 base for V and 5 bases for J; bases not matched to a gene: 12. The CDR3 has 19 residues. The CDR3 protein is CASSQGLTGQGAFRNTIYF. The DNA for the CDR3 is TGTGCCAGCAGCCAAGGATTGACGGGACAGGGGGCATTCAGAAACACCATATATTTT.

The chain couples TRBV7-9 to TRBJ2-7, with D perhaps TRBD1 (5 bases). Germline loops: CDR1 SEHNR, CDR2 FQNEAQ (reference sequence). This CDR3 is 13 amino acids long. V dropped 3 bases and J dropped 2 bases, with 8 bases sitting between them. This chain's CDR3 is CASSFGATYEQYF. The DNA of the CDR3 is TGTGCCAGCAGCTTTGGGGCAACCTACGAGCAGTACTTC.

This sequence joins TRBV4-1 and TRBJ1-5, with 7 positions matching TRBD1. V shed 1 base and J 7 bases; nucleotides not matched to a gene: 7. This CDR3 is built from 15 residues. Germline V gives CDR1 MGHRA, CDR2 YSYEKL. CDR3 region: CASSQVVTGRQPQHF. For the CDR3, the DNA is TGCGCCAGCAGCCAAGTCGTGACAGGGAGGCAGCCCCAGCATTTT.

This clone was observed once. The V gene is TRBV7-8, the J gene TRBJ1-4, with D uncertain. Trimming cost V 0 bases and J 3 bases, with 11 bases left between them. The CDR3 contains 16 residues. Germline lookup yields CDR1 SGHVS and CDR2 FQNEAQ. The CDR3 loop reads CASSLAGRGPNEKLFF. The CDR3 region has the DNA TGTGCCAGCAGCTTAGCAGGTCGGGGTCCTAATGAAAAACTGTTTTTT.

The chain combines TRBV6-5 with TRBJ1-3, with D unresolved. Trimming took 5 bases from V and 12 from J, leaving 14 bases between them. The V gene's germline CDR1 is MNHEY and CDR2 SVGAGI. The CDR3 has 12 amino acids. The CDR3 DNA follows: TGTGCCAGCAGTACCCGCCAGGCTCACATATATTTT. The encoded protein is CASSTRQAHIYF.

This chain joins TRBV7-2 and TRBJ2-1; 9 bases match TRBD2. From germline, CDR1 is SGHTA and CDR2 FQGNSA. With 1 base clipped from V and 6 bases from J, the junction kept 7 bases outside the gene matches. This CDR3 has 16 amino acids. The CDR3 is CASSLVSSGGSNEQFF. The CDR3 coding sequence is TGTGCCAGCAGCTTAGTCAGTAGCGGGGGCTCCAATGAGCAGTTCTTC.

The chain joins TRBV5-1 to TRBJ1-6; D unclear. The CDR3 has 16 amino acids. Germline-derived CDR1 and CDR2 are SGHRS and YFSETQ. V was clipped by 0 bases and J by 0 bases, with 7 bases between them. CDR3 amino acids: CASSLVGSSYNSPLHF. The CDR3, as DNA: TGCGCCAGCAGCTTGGTCGGGAGCTCCTATAATTCACCCCTCCACTTT.

This chain joins TRBV2 and TRBJ2-1; D remains unclear. There are 13 residues in the CDR3. V lost 3 bases and J 8 bases, leaving 11 bases between the germline ends. The V gene's germline CDR1 is SNHLY and CDR2 FYNNEI. CDR3 bases: TGTGCCAGCAGTGAGAGACTGATCGATGAGCAGTTCTTC. It translates to CASSERLIDEQFF. The entire variable domain, with the rest obtained from reference TRBV2 and TRBJ2-1, is as follows: EPEVTQTPSHQVTQMGQEVILRCVPISNHLYFYWYRQILGQKVEFLVSFYNNEISEKSEIFDDQFSVERPDGSNFTLKIRSTKLEDSAMYFCASSERLIDEQFFGPGTRLTVL.

The chain has TRBV6-4 and TRBJ2-1; D perhaps matches TRBD2 (7 bases). This CDR3 has 15 amino acids. CDR1 is MRHNA and CDR2 is SNTAGT in the germline V gene. V was trimmed by 8 bases and J by 7 bases, leaving 21 bases between them. CDR3 in amino acids: CASSSGTLAGNEQFF. Written as DNA, the CDR3 is TGTGCCAGCTCAAGCGGGACACTCGCGGGGAATGAGCAGTTCTTC.

The J gene is TRBJ1-5, the V gene TRBV19; D not certain. The CDR3 is made up of 15 amino acids. With 7 bases removed from V and 6 bases from J, the gap between germline ends came to 19 bases. Per germline, CDR1 LNHDA and CDR2 SQIVND (reference sequence). The DNA for the CDR3 is TGTGCCAGTACGGTCGGTCAGGCCATGGGTCAGCCCCAGCATTTT. Translated: CASTVGQAMGQPQHF.

V gene TRBV27 combines with J gene TRBJ1-1; D perhaps matches TRBD1 (6 bases). Trimming stripped 7 bases from V and 0 bases from J, with 15 bases between. The germline gives CDR1 MNHEY, CDR2 SMNVEV (reference sequence). The CDR3 runs 15 residues. CDR3 coding DNA: TGTGCCAGCATCCCGGGGCAGGGGATGAACACTGAAGCTTTCTTT. It codes for CASIPGQGMNTEAFF.

The rearrangement joins TRBV5-1 to TRBJ2-1; no clear D gene. Germline V gene lookup returns CDR1 SGHRS and CDR2 YFSETQ. The CDR3 runs to 16 residues. Trimming left V 0 bases short and J 0 bases short, with 10 bases between. The CDR3 protein is CASSLEPESSYNEQFF. The CDR3 DNA follows: TGCGCCAGCAGCTTGGAACCGGAGAGCTCCTACAATGAGCAGTTCTTC.

This clone appeared a few times. The rearrangement joins TRBV27 to TRBJ1-2; D call uncertain. This CDR3 contains 13 residues. Germline CDR1 and CDR2: MNHEY and SMNVEV (reference sequence). V lost 6 bases and J 7 bases, leaving 15 bases between the germline ends. CDR3 region: CASSPRHRGGYTF. The CDR3 nucleotides read TGTGCCAGCAGCCCCCGACATCGTGGTGGCTACACCTTC.

The chain has TRBV10-1 and TRBJ2-4; unclear D gene. Germline CDR1 WNHNN, CDR2 SYGVQD (reference sequence). The CDR3 is 14 residues long. V was trimmed by 5 bases and J by 0 bases, leaving 8 bases between them. In DNA form, the CDR3 reads TGCGCCAGCAGTACCGCTATAGCCAAAAACATTCAGTACTTC. It encodes CASSTAIAKNIQYF.

The chain combines TRBV11-2 with TRBJ2-2; D may be TRBD1 (6 bases). The V end was cut by 5 bases, the J end by 4 bases, with 14 bases between. This CDR3 region has 15 residues. The germline V gene encodes CDR1 SGHAT and CDR2 FQNNGV. CDR3 nucleotide sequence: TGTGCCAGCAGCATAACAGGGCCGGGCACCGGGGAGCTGTTTTTT. This codes for CASSITGPGTGELFF.

The chain recombines TRBV10-3 with TRBJ2-7; 12 nucleotides match TRBD1. The CDR3 contains 16 residues. The germline CDR1 and CDR2 sequences are ENHRY and SYGVKD. Trimming took 3 bases from V and 6 from J; bases not matched to a gene: 9. The CDR3 DNA reads TGTGCCATCAGTGATTCCGGGACAGGGGGCCCCTCCGAGCAGTACGTC. Its protein product is CAISDSGTGGPSEQYV.

This clone was detected only once. The J gene is TRBJ1-1, the V gene TRBV12-3 or TRBV12-4, with a tentative D call TRBD1 (6 bases). This CDR3 contains 13 residues. V shed 8 bases and J shed 1 base, with 11 bases lying between them. CDR3 nucleotide sequence: TGTGCCAGCTTAGCCAGGGGGAACACTGAAGCTTTCTTT. Protein sequence: CASLARGNTEAFF.

The gene calls are TRBV15 and TRBJ1-2; no definite D call. The CDR3 has 15 amino acids. Germline V gene lookup returns CDR1 LNHNV and CDR2 YYDKDF (reference sequence). Trimming removed 0 bases at V and 6 bases at J, with 14 bases between. Here the CDR3 reads CATSREVGGLNGYTF. CDR3 nucleotide sequence: TGTGCCACCAGCAGAGAAGTTGGAGGGCTAAATGGCTACACCTTC.